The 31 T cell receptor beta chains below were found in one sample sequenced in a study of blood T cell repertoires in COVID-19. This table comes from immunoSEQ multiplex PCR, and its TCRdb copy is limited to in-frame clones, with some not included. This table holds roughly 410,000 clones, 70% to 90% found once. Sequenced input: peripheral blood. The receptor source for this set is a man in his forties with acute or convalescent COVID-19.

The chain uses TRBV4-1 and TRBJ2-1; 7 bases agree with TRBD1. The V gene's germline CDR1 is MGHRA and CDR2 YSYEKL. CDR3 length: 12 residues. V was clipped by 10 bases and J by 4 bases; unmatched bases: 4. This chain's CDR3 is CATKTGYNEQFF. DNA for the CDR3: TGCGCCACCAAGACAGGGTACAATGAGCAGTTCTTC.

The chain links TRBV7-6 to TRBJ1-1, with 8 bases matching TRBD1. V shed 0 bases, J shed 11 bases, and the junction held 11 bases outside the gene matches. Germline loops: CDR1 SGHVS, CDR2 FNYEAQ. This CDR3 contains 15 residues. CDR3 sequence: CASSLAPRARGPAFF. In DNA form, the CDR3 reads TGTGCCAGCAGCTTAGCCCCTAGGGCCAGGGGGCCGGCTTTCTTT. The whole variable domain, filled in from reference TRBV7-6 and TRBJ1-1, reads GAGVSQSPRYKVTKRGQDVALRCDPISGHVSLYWYRQALGQGPEFLTYFNYEAQQDKSGLPNDRFSAERPEGSISTLTIQRTEQRDSAMYRCASSLAPRARGPAFFGQGTRLTVV.

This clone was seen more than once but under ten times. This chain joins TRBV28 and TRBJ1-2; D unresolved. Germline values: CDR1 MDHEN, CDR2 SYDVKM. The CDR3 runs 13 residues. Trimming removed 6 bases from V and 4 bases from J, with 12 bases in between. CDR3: CASRLHGAYGYTF. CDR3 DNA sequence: TGTGCCAGCAGGCTCCATGGAGCCTATGGCTACACCTTC.

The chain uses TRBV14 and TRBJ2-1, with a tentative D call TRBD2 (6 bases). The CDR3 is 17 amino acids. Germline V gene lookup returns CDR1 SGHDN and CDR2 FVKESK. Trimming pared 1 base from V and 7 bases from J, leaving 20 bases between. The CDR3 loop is CASSQVRGSALRNEQFF. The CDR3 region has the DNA TGTGCCAGCAGCCAAGTTCGGGGGTCAGCCCTTAGGAATGAGCAGTTCTTC.

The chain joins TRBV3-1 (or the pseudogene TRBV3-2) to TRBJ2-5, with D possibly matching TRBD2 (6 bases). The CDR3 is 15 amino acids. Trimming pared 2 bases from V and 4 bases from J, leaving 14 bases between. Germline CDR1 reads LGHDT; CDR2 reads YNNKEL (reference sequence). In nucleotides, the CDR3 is TGTGCCAGCAGCCAACTCCAGGGACTTGGAGAGACCCAGTACTTC. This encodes CASSQLQGLGETQYF.

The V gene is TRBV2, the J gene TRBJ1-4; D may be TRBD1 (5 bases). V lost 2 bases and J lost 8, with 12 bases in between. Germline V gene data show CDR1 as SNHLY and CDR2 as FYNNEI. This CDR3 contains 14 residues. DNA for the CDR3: TGTGCCAGCAGTGAATTGGGGCAGCGCGAAAAACTGTTTTTT. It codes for CASSELGQREKLFF.

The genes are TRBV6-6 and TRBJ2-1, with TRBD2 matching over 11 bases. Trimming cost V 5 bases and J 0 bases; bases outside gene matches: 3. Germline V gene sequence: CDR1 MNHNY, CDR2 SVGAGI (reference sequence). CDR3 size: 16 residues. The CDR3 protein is CASSGSGGASYNEQFF. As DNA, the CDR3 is TGTGCCAGCAGTGGTAGCGGGGGGGCCTCCTACAATGAGCAGTTCTTC.

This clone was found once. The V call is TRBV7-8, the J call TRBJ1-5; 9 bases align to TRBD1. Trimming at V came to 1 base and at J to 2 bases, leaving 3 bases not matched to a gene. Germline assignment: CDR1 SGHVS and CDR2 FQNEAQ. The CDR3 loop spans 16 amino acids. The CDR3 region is CASSLGTGAGNQPQHF. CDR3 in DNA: TGTGCCAGCAGCTTAGGGACAGGGGCGGGCAATCAGCCCCAGCATTTT. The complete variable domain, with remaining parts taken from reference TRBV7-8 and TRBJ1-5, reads GAGVSQSPRYKVAKRGQDVALRCDPISGHVSLFWYQQALGQGPEFLTYFQNEAQLDKSGLPSDRFFAERPEGSVSTLKIQRTQQEDSAVYLCASSLGTGAGNQPQHFGDGTRLSIL.

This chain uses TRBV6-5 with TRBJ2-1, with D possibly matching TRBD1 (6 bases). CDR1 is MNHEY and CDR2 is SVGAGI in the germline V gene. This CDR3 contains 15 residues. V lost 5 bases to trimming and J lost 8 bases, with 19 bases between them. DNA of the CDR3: TGTGCCAGCAGTAAAATTATAACAGGGAACTATGAGCAGTTCTTC. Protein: CASSKIITGNYEQFF.

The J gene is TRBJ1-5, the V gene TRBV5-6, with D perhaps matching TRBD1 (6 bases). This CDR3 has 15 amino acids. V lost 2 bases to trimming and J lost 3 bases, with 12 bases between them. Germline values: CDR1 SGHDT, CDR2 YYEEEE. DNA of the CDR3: TGTGCCAGCAGCTTCTGGGGGCTTGACAATCAGCCCCAGCATTTT. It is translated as CASSFWGLDNQPQHF.

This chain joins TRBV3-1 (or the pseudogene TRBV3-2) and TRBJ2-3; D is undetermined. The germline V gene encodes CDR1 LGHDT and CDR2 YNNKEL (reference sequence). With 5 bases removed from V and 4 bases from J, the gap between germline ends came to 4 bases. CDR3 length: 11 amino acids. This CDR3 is CASSSADTQYF. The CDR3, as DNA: TGTGCCAGCAGCTCGGCAGATACGCAGTATTTT.

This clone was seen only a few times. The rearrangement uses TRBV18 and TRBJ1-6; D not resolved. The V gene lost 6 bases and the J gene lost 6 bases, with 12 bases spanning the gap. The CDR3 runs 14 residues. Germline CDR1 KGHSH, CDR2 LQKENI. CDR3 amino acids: CASSRADLNSPLHF. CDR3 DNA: TGTGCCAGCTCTCGAGCCGATCTTAATTCACCCCTCCACTTT.

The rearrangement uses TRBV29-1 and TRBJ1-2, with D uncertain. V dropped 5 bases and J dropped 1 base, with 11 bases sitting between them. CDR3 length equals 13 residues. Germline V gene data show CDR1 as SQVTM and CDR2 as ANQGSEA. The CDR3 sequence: CSVRELSNYGYTF. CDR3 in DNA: TGCAGCGTTCGGGAGCTAAGTAACTATGGCTACACCTTC. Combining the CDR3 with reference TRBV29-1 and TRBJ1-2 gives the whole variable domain SAVISQKPSRDICQRGTSLTIQCQVDSQVTMMFWYRQQPGQSLTLIATANQGSEATYESGFVIDKFPISRPNLTFSTLTVSNMSPEDSSIYLCSVRELSNYGYTFGSGTRLTVV.

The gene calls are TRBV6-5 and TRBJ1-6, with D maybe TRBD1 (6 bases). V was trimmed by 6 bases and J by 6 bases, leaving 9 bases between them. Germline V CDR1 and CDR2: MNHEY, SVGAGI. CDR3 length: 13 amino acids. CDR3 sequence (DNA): TGTGCCAGCAGGGACAGCATTAATTCACCCCTCCACTTT. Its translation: CASRDSINSPLHF.

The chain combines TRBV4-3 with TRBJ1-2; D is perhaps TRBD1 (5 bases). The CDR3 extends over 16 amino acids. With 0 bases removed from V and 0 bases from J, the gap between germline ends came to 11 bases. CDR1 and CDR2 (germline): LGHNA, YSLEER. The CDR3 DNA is TGCGCCAGCAGCCAAGATCCGGACATCCCTAACTATGGCTACACCTTC. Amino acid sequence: CASSQDPDIPNYGYTF.

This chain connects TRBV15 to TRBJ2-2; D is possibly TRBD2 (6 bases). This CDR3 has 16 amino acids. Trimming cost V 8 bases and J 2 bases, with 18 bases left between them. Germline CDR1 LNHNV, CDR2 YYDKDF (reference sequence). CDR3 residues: CATASAGLTNTGELFF. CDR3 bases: TGTGCCACCGCTAGCGCGGGGTTAACTAACACCGGGGAGCTGTTTTTT.

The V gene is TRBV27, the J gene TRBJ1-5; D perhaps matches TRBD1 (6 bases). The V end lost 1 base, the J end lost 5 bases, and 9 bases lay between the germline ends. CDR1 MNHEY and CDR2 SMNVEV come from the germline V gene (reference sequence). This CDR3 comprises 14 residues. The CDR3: CASSLYQGYQPQHF. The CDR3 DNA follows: TGTGCCAGCAGTTTATATCAGGGGTATCAGCCCCAGCATTTT.

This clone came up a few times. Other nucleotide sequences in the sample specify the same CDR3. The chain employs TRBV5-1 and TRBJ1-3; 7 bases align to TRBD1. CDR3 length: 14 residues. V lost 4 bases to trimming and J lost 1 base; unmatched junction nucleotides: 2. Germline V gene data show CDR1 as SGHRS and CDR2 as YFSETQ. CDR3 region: CASSQTGSGNTIYF. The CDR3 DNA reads TGCGCCAGCAGCCAGACAGGGTCTGGAAACACCATATATTTT.

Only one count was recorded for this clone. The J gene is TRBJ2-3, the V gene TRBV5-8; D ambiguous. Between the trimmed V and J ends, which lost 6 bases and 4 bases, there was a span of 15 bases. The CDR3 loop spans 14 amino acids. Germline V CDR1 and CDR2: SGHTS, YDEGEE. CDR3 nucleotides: TGTGCCAGCACCATGTCCGTCCCGGCAGATACGCAGTATTTT. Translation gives CASTMSVPADTQYF.

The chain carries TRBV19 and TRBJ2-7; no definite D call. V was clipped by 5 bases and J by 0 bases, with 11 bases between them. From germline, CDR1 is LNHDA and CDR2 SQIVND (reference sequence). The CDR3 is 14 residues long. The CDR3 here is CASSQRPSSYEQYF. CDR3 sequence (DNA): TGTGCCAGTAGTCAGCGCCCCAGCTCCTACGAGCAGTACTTC.

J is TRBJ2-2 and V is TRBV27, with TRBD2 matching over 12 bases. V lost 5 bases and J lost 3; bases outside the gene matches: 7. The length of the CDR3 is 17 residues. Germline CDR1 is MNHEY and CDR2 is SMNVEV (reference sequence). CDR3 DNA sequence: TGTGCCAGCAGTCGACCTGGACTAGCGGGATACACCGGGGAGCTGTTTTTT. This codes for CASSRPGLAGYTGELFF.

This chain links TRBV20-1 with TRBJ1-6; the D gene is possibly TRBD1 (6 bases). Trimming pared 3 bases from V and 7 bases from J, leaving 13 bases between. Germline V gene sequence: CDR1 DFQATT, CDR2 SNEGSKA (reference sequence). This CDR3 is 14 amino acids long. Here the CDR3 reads CSASQGRENSPLHF. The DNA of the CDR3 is TGCAGTGCTAGTCAGGGGAGAGAGAATTCACCCCTCCACTTT.

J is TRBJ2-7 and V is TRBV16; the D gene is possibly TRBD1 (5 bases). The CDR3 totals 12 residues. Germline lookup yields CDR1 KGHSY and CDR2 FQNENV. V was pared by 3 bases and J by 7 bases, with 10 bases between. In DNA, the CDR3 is TGTGCCAGCAGCCACGACAGTTGGGAGCAGTACTTC. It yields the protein CASSHDSWEQYF.

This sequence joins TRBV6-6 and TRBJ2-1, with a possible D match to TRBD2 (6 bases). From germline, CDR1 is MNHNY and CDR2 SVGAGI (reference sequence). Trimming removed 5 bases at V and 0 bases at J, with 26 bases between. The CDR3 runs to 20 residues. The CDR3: CASSPRLGGGLQSSYNEQFF. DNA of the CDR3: TGTGCCAGCAGTCCGCGGTTGGGGGGAGGACTACAATCCTCCTACAATGAGCAGTTCTTC.

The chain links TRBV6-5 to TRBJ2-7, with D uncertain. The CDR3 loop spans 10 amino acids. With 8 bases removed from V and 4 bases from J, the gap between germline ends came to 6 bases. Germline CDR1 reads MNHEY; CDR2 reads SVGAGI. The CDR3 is CASGKYEQYF. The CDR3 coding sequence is TGTGCCAGCGGCAAGTACGAGCAGTACTTC.

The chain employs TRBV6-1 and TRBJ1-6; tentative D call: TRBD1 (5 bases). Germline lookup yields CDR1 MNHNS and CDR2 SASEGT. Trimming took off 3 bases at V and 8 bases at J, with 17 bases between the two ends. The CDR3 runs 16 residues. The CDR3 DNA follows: TGTGCCAGCAGTGAGGGGGGAAGCGGTAGGGATTCACCCCTCCACTTT. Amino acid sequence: CASSEGGSGRDSPLHF.

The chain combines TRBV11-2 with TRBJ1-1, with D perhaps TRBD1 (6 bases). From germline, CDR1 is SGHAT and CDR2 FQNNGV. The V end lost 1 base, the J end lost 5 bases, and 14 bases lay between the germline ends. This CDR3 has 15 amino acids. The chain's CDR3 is CASSLGAGVVTEAFF. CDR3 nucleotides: TGTGCCAGCAGCTTAGGGGCAGGGGTGGTAACTGAAGCTTTCTTT.

The CDR3 reads CASSLLRTASTYGYTF. The CDR3 DNA reads as TGTGCCAGCAGCCTTCTTAGGACAGCTAGCACCTATGGCTACACCTTC. The rearrangement joins TRBV14 to TRBJ1-2, with D possibly TRBD1 on 6 matching bases. The V end lost 4 bases, the J end lost 4 bases, and 19 bases lay between the germline ends. Germline V CDR1 and CDR2: SGHDN, FVKESK. The CDR3 loop spans 16 amino acids.

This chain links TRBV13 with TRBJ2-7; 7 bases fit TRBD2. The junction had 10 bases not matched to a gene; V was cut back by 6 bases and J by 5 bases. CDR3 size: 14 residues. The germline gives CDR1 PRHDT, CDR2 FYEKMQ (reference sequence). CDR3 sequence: CASSYLGGTHEQYF. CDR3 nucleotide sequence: TGTGCCAGCAGTTATTTGGGGGGGACCCACGAGCAGTACTTC.

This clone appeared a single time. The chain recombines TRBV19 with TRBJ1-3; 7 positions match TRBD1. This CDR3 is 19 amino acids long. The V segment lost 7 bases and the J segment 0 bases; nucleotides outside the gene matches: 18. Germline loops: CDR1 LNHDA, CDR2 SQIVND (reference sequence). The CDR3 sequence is CASTLRGRDTAISGNTIYF. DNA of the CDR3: TGTGCCAGTACCCTAAGGGGGCGGGACACAGCGATCTCTGGAAACACCATATATTTT.

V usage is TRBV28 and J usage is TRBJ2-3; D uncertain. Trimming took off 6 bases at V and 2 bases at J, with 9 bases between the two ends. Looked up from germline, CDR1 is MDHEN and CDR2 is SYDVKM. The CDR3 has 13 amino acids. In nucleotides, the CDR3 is TGTGCCAGCAGCTCAGGATACACAGATACGCAGTATTTT. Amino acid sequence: CASSSGYTDTQYF.